A single sample gave rise to the 29 T cell receptor beta chains below, sequenced in a study of T cell repertoires in ileal Crohn's disease. The time point denotes: neoterminal ileum biopsy at postoperative endoscopy, about 6 months after surgery. The protocol was immunoSEQ multiplex PCR, while the TCRdb copy is restricted to in-frame clones and leaves out a portion. The sample includes 10,000 to 15,000 clones, roughly four fifths of them seen just once. Material: ileal tissue. These receptors all come from an adult with Crohn's disease.

This clone occurred once. The chain is built from TRBV5-1 and TRBJ2-5; 8 bases align to TRBD2. CDR1 and CDR2 (germline): SGHRS, YFSETQ. Trimming took 0 bases from V and 2 from J; bases not matched to a gene: 6. CDR3 size: 16 residues. For the CDR3, the DNA is TGCGCCAGCAGCTTGGGGGCTAGCGGGTCACAAGAGACCCAGTACTTC. It specifies CASSLGASGSQETQYF.

This chain connects TRBV13 to TRBJ1-3, with D possibly matching TRBD1 (5 bases). This CDR3 is built from 18 residues. Germline loops: CDR1 PRHDT, CDR2 FYEKMQ (reference sequence). Trimming shortened V by 0 bases and J by 3 bases, and 18 bases separated the two germline ends. The CDR3 nucleotides read TGTGCCAGCAGCTTAGGCCGGGAGGGGCCCCTGGGTGGAAACACCATATATTTT. This gives the protein CASSLGREGPLGGNTIYF.

The chain combines TRBV30 with TRBJ1-2; TRBD1 matches at 9 bases. The CDR3 spans 14 residues. From germline, CDR1 is GTSNPN and CDR2 SVGIG (reference sequence). V dropped 2 bases and J dropped 8; count of bases not matched to a gene: 9. This CDR3 is CAWSKGQGSGGYTF. The CDR3, as DNA: TGTGCCTGGAGTAAGGGACAGGGATCAGGCGGCTACACCTTC.

The rearrangement links TRBV18 to TRBJ1-5; D remains unclear. The germline gives CDR1 KGHSH, CDR2 LQKENI. The ends were cut back, 4 bases at V and 4 bases at J, with 11 bases in the middle. The CDR3 has 14 residues. CDR3 nucleotides: TGTGCCAGCTCACAAAGGGAGTTGAATCAGCCCCAGCATTTT. Residues: CASSQRELNQPQHF.

V is TRBV6-1 and J is TRBJ2-7; the match to TRBD1 covers 8 bases. V was clipped by 8 bases and J by 2 bases; unmatched bases: 8. CDR3 length equals 14 residues. The germline gives CDR1 MNHNS, CDR2 SASEGT. The CDR3 is CASSRQGFAYEQYF. In DNA form, the CDR3 reads TGTGCCAGCTCCAGACAGGGGTTTGCCTACGAGCAGTACTTC.

This sequence joins TRBV2 and TRBJ2-2; 12 bases map to TRBD2. The CDR3 spans 17 residues. The J segment lost 0 bases and the V segment lost 4 bases, leaving 3 bases of the junction unmatched. CDR1 and CDR2 from the germline V gene are SNHLY and FYNNEI. The CDR3 sequence: CASSGTSGTTNTGELFF. The CDR3 DNA is TGTGCCAGCAGTGGGACTAGCGGGACTACGAACACCGGGGAGCTGTTTTTT.

This clone appeared once. The chain links TRBV9 to TRBJ2-1, with D perhaps matching TRBD1 (6 bases). The length of the CDR3 is 16 residues. V was pared by 3 bases and J by 1 base, with 14 bases between. Germline CDR1 reads SGDLS; CDR2 reads YYNGEE. CDR3 nucleotides: TGTGCCAGCAGCGCGGAAGGGGGAATATCCTACAATGAGCAGTTCTTC. Its translation is CASSAEGGISYNEQFF.

This rearrangement joins TRBV5-8 to TRBJ1-5; a weak D match, TRBD1 (5 bases). Germline V gene lookup returns CDR1 SGHTS and CDR2 YDEGEE. The V gene lost 0 bases and the J gene lost 1 base, with 5 bases spanning the gap. The CDR3 is made up of 14 amino acids. The CDR3 here is CASSLDRSNQPQHF. For the CDR3, the DNA is TGTGCCAGCAGCTTGGACAGGAGCAATCAGCCCCAGCATTTT.

This chain uses TRBV2 with TRBJ2-3; 8 bases agree with TRBD2. This CDR3 is built from 14 residues. Per germline, CDR1 SNHLY and CDR2 FYNNEI. J lost 4 bases, V lost 4 bases, and 4 bases had no gene match. CDR3 nucleotide sequence: TGTGCCAGCAGTGGGGGGACTAGTTCAGATACGCAGTATTTT. The encoded protein is CASSGGTSSDTQYF.

This clone was counted a single time. This chain joins TRBV6-1 and TRBJ2-1, with a weak D call TRBD1 (6 bases). The CDR3 is 14 residues long. The germline V and J ends were trimmed by 1 base and 7 bases, with 11 bases remaining between them. Germline values: CDR1 MNHNS, CDR2 SASEGT. CDR3 coding DNA: TGTGCCAGCAGTGAAGGACAGGCCACAAATGAGCAGTTCTTC. Translating gives CASSEGQATNEQFF.

The V gene is TRBV14, the J gene TRBJ2-1; D remains unclear. From germline, CDR1 is SGHDN and CDR2 FVKESK. Trimming took 4 bases from V and 7 from J, leaving 14 bases between them. The CDR3 has 14 residues. CDR3 region: CASSPLDLRNEQFF. DNA for the CDR3: TGTGCCAGCAGCCCCCTCGACCTCAGGAATGAGCAGTTCTTC.

This clone was detected once. The chain is built from TRBV7-2 and TRBJ2-7; D may be TRBD2 (5 bases). V lost 6 bases and J 3 bases, leaving 12 bases between the germline ends. The CDR3 loop spans 13 amino acids. The germline CDR1 and CDR2 sequences are SGHTA and FQGNSA. The CDR3 DNA reads TGTGCCAGCAGGGAAGGGCGGGTCTACGAGCAGTACTTC. Translating it yields CASREGRVYEQYF.

The chain combines TRBV7-3 with TRBJ1-1; a weak D match, TRBD1 (5 bases). Per germline, CDR1 SGHTA and CDR2 FQGTGA. The CDR3 is 14 residues long. Trimming removed 4 bases from V and 5 bases from J, with 14 bases in between. For the CDR3, the DNA is TGTGCCAGCAGCTGGGGTGGGGGGGGAACTGAAGCTTTCTTT. Amino acids: CASSWGGGGTEAFF.

This chain uses TRBV5-4 with TRBJ2-1; 10 bases agree with TRBD1. Germline values: CDR1 SGHNT, CDR2 YYREEE (reference sequence). The trim removed 4 bases at V and 6 bases at J, leaving 7 bases unmatched. The CDR3 runs 15 residues. This CDR3 is CASSTWDRGSNEQFF. The CDR3 DNA reads as TGTGCCAGCAGCACATGGGACAGGGGCAGCAATGAGCAGTTCTTC.

V is TRBV11-3 and J is TRBJ2-3, with D perhaps matching TRBD2 (6 bases). Germline loops: CDR1 SGHNT, CDR2 YENEEA. V was cut by 1 base and J by 0 bases, with 11 bases left in between. The CDR3 loop spans 16 amino acids. CDR3 loop: CASSLAGGTSTDTQYF. The CDR3 nucleotides read TGTGCCAGCAGCTTAGCGGGCGGGACTAGCACAGATACGCAGTATTTT.

The chain carries TRBV5-1 and TRBJ2-4; D ambiguous. The CDR3 loop spans 15 amino acids. Looked up from germline, CDR1 is SGHRS and CDR2 is YFSETQ. Trimming took off 5 bases at V and 0 bases at J, with 12 bases between the two ends. CDR3 sequence reads: CASSTQSVAKNIQYF. DNA for the CDR3: TGCGCCAGCAGTACCCAAAGCGTAGCCAAAAACATTCAGTACTTC.

V is TRBV11-2 and J is TRBJ2-2; no definite D call. This CDR3 region has 14 residues. Trimming removed 4 bases at V and 3 bases at J, with 9 bases between. The V gene's germline CDR1 is SGHAT and CDR2 FQNNGV. CDR3 bases: TGTGCCAGCAGCTACGCTATCCACACCGGGGAGCTGTTTTTT. Protein sequence: CASSYAIHTGELFF.

V and J are TRBV2 and TRBJ2-2, with 7 bases aligning to TRBD2. This CDR3 is built from 13 residues. The germline V gene has CDR1 SNHLY and CDR2 FYNNEI. With V trimmed by 9 bases and J by 3 bases, 4 bases remained unmatched. In nucleotides, the CDR3 is TGTGCCAGGGAACGGGAGGACACCGGGGAGCTGTTTTTT. Protein sequence: CAREREDTGELFF.

This chain uses TRBV5-8 with TRBJ2-5; 8 nucleotides match TRBD1. J lost 3 bases, V lost 5 bases, and 6 bases had no gene match. Germline assignment: CDR1 SGHTS and CDR2 YDEGEE. CDR3 length: 14 residues. CDR3 sequence reads: CASRAETGEETQYF. CDR3 sequence (DNA): TGTGCCAGCAGAGCGGAGACAGGGGAAGAGACCCAGTACTTC.

About this clone: One junction end disagrees with the germline gene, perhaps due to a read error. The gene calls are TRBV29-1 and TRBJ2-3; D call uncertain. CDR1 is SQVTM and CDR2 is ANQGSEA in the germline V gene. The CDR3 length is 12 residues. In DNA, the CDR3 is TGCAGCGCTGAAGCAGGTGGGGATACGCAGTATTTT. This translates into CSAEAGGDTQYF.

This chain links TRBV2 with TRBJ2-7; maybe TRBD1 (6 bases). The CDR3 contains 15 residues. V gave up 1 base and J gave up 2 bases, with 12 bases separating them. The germline V gene has CDR1 SNHLY and CDR2 FYNNEI. CDR3 amino acids: CASSEDLWGPYEQYF. In DNA form, the CDR3 reads TGTGCCAGCAGTGAAGATCTGTGGGGGCCCTACGAGCAGTACTTC.

The CDR3 DNA reads TGTGCCAGTAGTCCGGGGGACAGTCCGGGAGAGACCCAGTACTTC. Protein: CASSPGDSPGETQYF. The chain combines TRBV19 with TRBJ2-5, with D possibly matching TRBD1 (7 bases). V lost 5 bases and J lost 4, with 17 bases in between. The V gene's germline CDR1 is LNHDA and CDR2 SQIVND (reference sequence). The CDR3 totals 15 residues.

The V call is TRBV5-1, the J call TRBJ2-5; possible D gene TRBD2, 5 bases. Trimming removed 2 bases at V and 7 bases at J, with 12 bases between. The CDR3 spans 13 residues. Germline loops: CDR1 SGHRS, CDR2 YFSETQ. CDR3 sequence: CASSLLSSGTQYF. The CDR3 bases are TGCGCCAGCAGCTTACTCTCGAGCGGGACCCAGTACTTC.

The chain uses TRBV29-1 and TRBJ2-1; TRBD2 matches at 10 bases. This CDR3 has 14 residues. Germline V gene data show CDR1 as SQVTM and CDR2 as ANQGSEA. Germline trimming cut 4 bases from V and 6 bases from J; bases unmatched to any gene: 6. The CDR3 loop is CSVGRAGGPNEQFF. Here the CDR3 DNA reads TGCAGCGTTGGTCGAGCGGGGGGGCCCAATGAGCAGTTCTTC.

J is TRBJ1-2 and V is TRBV25-1; 8 bases map to TRBD1. There are 15 residues in the CDR3. J gave up 4 bases and V 5 bases, and 9 bases lay outside the gene matches. The germline gives CDR1 MGHDK, CDR2 SYGVNS. CDR3 sequence reads: CASSKGQGGTYGYTF. CDR3 nucleotide sequence: TGTGCCAGCAGTAAAGGACAGGGTGGTACCTATGGCTACACCTTC.

The chain carries TRBV2 and TRBJ1-1; TRBD1 might be the D (5 bases). The CDR3 sequence is 14 residues long. Germline V lookup: CDR1 SNHLY, CDR2 FYNNEI. V lost 2 bases and J 7 bases, leaving 14 bases between the germline ends. The CDR3 reads CASSEFRGSGEAFF. The CDR3 DNA reads TGTGCCAGCAGTGAATTTAGGGGCTCGGGTGAAGCTTTCTTT.

This CDR3 reads CASTRQGEQYF. The CDR3 bases are TGTGCCAGCACCCGACAGGGAGAGCAGTACTTC. This chain connects TRBV27 to TRBJ2-7; 7 nucleotides line up with TRBD1. Germline loops: CDR1 MNHEY, CDR2 SMNVEV (reference sequence). The CDR3 is 11 residues long. V lost 7 bases, J lost 7 bases, and 4 bases stayed unmatched.

By sample share, this clone is medium-sized. The chain links TRBV10-3 to TRBJ1-2; 9 nucleotides match TRBD1. The CDR3 is 13 amino acids. V dropped 6 bases and J dropped 6; count of bases not matched to a gene: 5. The V gene's germline CDR1 is ENHRY and CDR2 SYGVKD. Here the CDR3 DNA reads TGTGCCATCAGCCCTGGGACAGGGAATGGCTACACCTTC. Translation gives CAISPGTGNGYTF.

The genes are TRBV4-1 and TRBJ2-1; 12 bases match TRBD2. Per germline, CDR1 MGHRA and CDR2 YSYEKL. Germline trimming cut 0 bases from V and 5 bases from J; bases unmatched to any gene: 8. CDR3 length: 18 residues. Written as DNA, the CDR3 is TGCGCCAGCAGCCAAGATTGGACTAGCGGGAAGATAGACAATGAGCAGTTCTTC. Translating gives CASSQDWTSGKIDNEQFF.